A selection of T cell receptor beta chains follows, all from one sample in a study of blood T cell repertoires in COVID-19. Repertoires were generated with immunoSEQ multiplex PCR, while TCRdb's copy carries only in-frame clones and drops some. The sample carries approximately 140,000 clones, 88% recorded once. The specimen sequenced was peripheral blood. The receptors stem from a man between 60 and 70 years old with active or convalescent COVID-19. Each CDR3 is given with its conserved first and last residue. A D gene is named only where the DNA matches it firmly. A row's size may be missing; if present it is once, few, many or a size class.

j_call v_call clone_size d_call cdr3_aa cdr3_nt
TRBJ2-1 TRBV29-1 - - CSAGDIEQFF TGCAGCGCCGGGGACATTGAGCAGTTCTTC
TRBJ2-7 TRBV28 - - CASMGRWMAGDDF TGTGCCAGCATGGGCCGATGGATGGCAGGGGATGATTTC
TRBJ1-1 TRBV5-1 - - CASSWRGGPTEAFF TGCGCCAGCAGCTGGCGTGGGGGCCCCACTGAAGCTTTCTTT
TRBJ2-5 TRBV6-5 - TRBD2 CASSWSRTSAETQYF TGTGCCAGCAGTTGGAGCCGGACTAGTGCAGAGACCCAGTACTTC
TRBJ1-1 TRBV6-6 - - CASSYTGIKAFF TGTGCCAGCAGTTACACAGGGATAAAAGCTTTCTTT
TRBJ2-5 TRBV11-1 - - CASSLNGRGETQYF TGTGCCAGCAGCTTAAACGGCAGGGGAGAGACCCAGTACTTC
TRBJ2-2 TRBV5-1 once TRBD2 CASSWSSGSPNTGELFF TGCGCCAGCAGTTGGTCTAGCGGGAGCCCGAACACCGGGGAGCTGTTTTTT
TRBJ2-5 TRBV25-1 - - CASSEYKGNQETQYF TGTGCCAGCAGTGAATATAAGGGGAACCAAGAGACCCAGTACTTC
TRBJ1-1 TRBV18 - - CASSPRPPAAAVEAFF TGTGCCAGCTCACCACGACCCCCGGCCGCCGCGGTTGAAGCTTTCTTT
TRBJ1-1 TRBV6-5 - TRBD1 CASRRDRGQYTEAFF TGTGCCAGCAGACGGGACAGGGGGCAGTACACTGAAGCTTTCTTT
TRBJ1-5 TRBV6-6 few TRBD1 CASSYEQGEGNQPQHF TGTGCCAGCAGTTACGAACAGGGGGAGGGCAATCAGCCCCAGCATTTT
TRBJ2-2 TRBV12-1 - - CASSLWPPQDTGELFF TGTGCCAGCAGCCTTTGGCCTCCACAAGACACCGGGGAGCTGTTTTTT
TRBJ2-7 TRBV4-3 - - CASSQQSSSYEQYF TGCGCCAGCAGCCAACAATCGAGCTCCTACGAGCAGTACTTC
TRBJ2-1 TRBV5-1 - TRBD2 CASSGGGLANEQFF TGCGCCAGCAGCGGCGGCGGACTAGCAAATGAGCAGTTCTTC
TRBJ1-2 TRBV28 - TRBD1 CASRSGQVLIGYTF TGTGCCAGCAGGTCGGGACAGGTCCTAATTGGCTACACCTTC
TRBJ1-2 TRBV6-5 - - CASSPDRNYGYTF TGTGCCAGCAGTCCAGACAGAAACTATGGCTACACCTTC
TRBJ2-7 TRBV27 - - CASSVSSYEQYF TGTGCCAGCAGTGTTAGCTCCTACGAGCAGTACTTC
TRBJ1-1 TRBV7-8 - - CASGQVGGHTEAFF TGTGCCAGCGGTCAGGTCGGGGGTCACACTGAAGCTTTCTTT
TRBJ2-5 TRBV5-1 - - CASSPGDWGQETQYF TGCGCCAGCAGCCCCGGGGACTGGGGCCAAGAGACCCAGTACTTC
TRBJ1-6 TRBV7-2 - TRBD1 CASSLVGQGNSPLHF TGTGCCAGCAGCTTAGTAGGACAGGGGAATTCACCCCTCCACTTT
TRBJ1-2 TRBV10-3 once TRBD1 CAISSRDSYGYTF TGTGCCATCAGCTCCCGGGACAGCTATGGCTACACCTTC
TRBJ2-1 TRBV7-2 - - CASSFATEQFF TGTGCCAGCAGCTTCGCGACAGAGCAGTTCTTC
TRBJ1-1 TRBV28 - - CASSSYRMNTEAFF TGTGCCAGCAGTTCCTACAGAATGAACACTGAAGCTTTCTTT
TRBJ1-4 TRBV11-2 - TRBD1 CASSLSGQGEKLFF TGTGCCAGCAGCCTCTCGGGACAGGGGGAAAAACTGTTTTTT
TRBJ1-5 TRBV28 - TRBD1 CASIDRGGSNQPQHF TGTGCCAGCATCGACAGGGGGGGCAGCAATCAGCCCCAGCATTTT
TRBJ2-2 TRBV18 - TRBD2 CASSPPSTSGTGELFF TGTGCCAGCTCACCACCGTCGACTAGCGGCACCGGGGAGCTGTTTTTT
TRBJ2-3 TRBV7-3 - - CASSLTPLGAGDTQYF TGTGCCAGCAGCTTAACCCCGCTTGGAGCGGGAGATACGCAGTATTTT
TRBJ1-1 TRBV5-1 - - CASSPYGNGEAFF TGCGCCAGCAGCCCTTACGGGAACGGTGAAGCTTTCTTT
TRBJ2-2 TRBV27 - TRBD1 CATSRDRGTTGELFF TGTGCCACCTCTAGGGACAGGGGTACCACCGGGGAGCTGTTTTTT
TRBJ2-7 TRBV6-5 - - CASSYSGRAYEQYF TGTGCCAGCAGTTACTCGGGCAGGGCCTACGAGCAGTACTTC
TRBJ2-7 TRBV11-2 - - CASSLDRYEQYF TGTGCCAGCAGCTTGGACAGATACGAGCAGTACTTC
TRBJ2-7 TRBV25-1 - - CASSLGNGGYEQYF TGTGCCAGCAGCCTGGGCAACGGGGGCTACGAGCAGTACTTC
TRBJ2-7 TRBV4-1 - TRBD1 CASSQARGTGRSSYEQYF TGCGCCAGCAGCCAAGCTCGTGGGACAGGTAGGAGCTCCTACGAGCAGTACTTC
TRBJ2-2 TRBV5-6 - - CASSLVWGQAWDTGELFF TGTGCCAGCAGCTTGGTTTGGGGCCAGGCATGGGACACCGGGGAGCTGTTTTTT
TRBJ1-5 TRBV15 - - CATSRGGEVQPQHF TGTGCCACCAGCAGAGGAGGGGAGGTTCAGCCCCAGCATTTT
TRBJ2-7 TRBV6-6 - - CASSSIAISYEQYF TGTGCCAGCAGTTCAATAGCTATCTCCTACGAGCAGTACTTC
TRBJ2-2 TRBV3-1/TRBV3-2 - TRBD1 CASSPRDRGMGSGELFF TGTGCCAGCAGCCCGCGGGACAGGGGCATGGGGTCCGGGGAGCTGTTTTTT